This TCR beta chain is drawn from a study of cytomegalovirus exposure and HLA in healthy donors (dated by TCRdb to the late 2010s). In terms of the full investigation: In an earlier analysis of about 560 of the donors, 250 to 350 Gb of sequence data and 100 million or so unique TCR beta sequences from about 179 million T cells were reported. An early release covering 550 to 650 HLA-typed donors comprised 300 to 350 gigabases of sequencing data and tens of millions of unique TCR sequences. The genetic ancestry cluster associated with self-reported Caucasian donors included about 81% of the 398 genotyped donors. The study was designed to test whether signatures of past pathogen exposure could be identified by cataloging public T cell receptors. Using immunosequencing, the study profiled T cell repertoires from some 670 subjects and related those repertoires to cytomegalovirus serostatus. A separate validation cohort of about 110 different subjects was used in addition to the 666-subject first cohort. To predict cytomegalovirus infection status, the study combined high-throughput TCR immunosequencing, statistical association of individual TCRs with disease status, and machine learning. A later analysis re-examined previously published TCR beta repertoires from roughly 650 donors and added high-resolution HLA genotyping to investigate patterns of TCR occurrence. Rather than using new phenotypic data, the later analysis identified candidate immune exposures from TCR beta sequences and from how often those sequences occurred across donors. An earlier analysis of 587 of the donors applied high-throughput TCR beta sequencing to assess whether each TCR beta V gene segment acted as functional or pseudogenic. Alongside the repertoire data, information on donor age, sex, ethnicity and CMV serostatus was compiled. In a later genetic analysis, genome-wide SNP genotypes for about 55% of the roughly 700 donors were used, and that subset was treated as a discovery cohort. Every repertoire in the discovery cohort had been generated on one and the same sequencing platform. Both class I and class II loci were covered by HLA typing, at four-digit resolution. Typing coverage differed by locus: A, B, C, DRB1 and DQB1 were typed in about 620-630 donors, DQA1 in roughly 500, DPA1 in nearly 610, and DPB1 in approximately 450. About five DR-DQ haplotypes were treated as single units for association and clustering because of strong linkage in the cohort. Among some 400 genotyped donors of the cohort, an average of around 250,000 unique TCR beta nucleotide sequences was sequenced per donor, of which about 18% were non-productive.

With regard to this clone: The antigen it recognizes is unknown. The sample holds no much larger clone one base away, and base qualities are not on file.

The study at large found these results: While some public TCRs were present in many individuals, most TCR sequences turned up only very rarely across donors. A later analysis associated 16,951 TCR beta sequences with specific HLA alleles at a false discovery rate of 0.05. The study gave a list of under 200 TCR beta chains associated with cytomegalovirus. In an earlier analysis of over 550 of the donors, most TCR beta V segments were observed in productive rearrangements about 90% or about 30% of the time, broadly matching IMGT annotations. Correlated functional status among segregating V segments might be attributable to linkage disequilibrium, but an unknown experimental factor could not be ruled out. Because HLA typing was unavailable for some donors at each locus, only the typed subset was used in association tests. A further reported finding was that TCR beta sequences accurately predicted the HLA-A and HLA-B alleles for most subjects in the first cohort. A later analysis found that TCR association rates varied across HLA loci, with DRB1 alleles showing the most associated TCRs and HLA-C alleles the fewest. A cluster of highly shared sequence variants was judged likely to represent a technical artifact of the sequencing pipeline. Sequencing depth was assumed to be roughly uniform across donors in the presence/absence analyses, though that assumption may not hold. Only TCR beta chains were sequenced in this cohort, and the absence of alpha or paired-chain data limited detectable features. According to a later genetic analysis, donors in an Asian-associated ancestry cluster had fewer N-insertions in productive TCRs than the approximately 610-donor mean. The classifier was reported to diagnose cytomegalovirus status with high specificity and sensitivity in both the original and validation cohorts. The 87-base-pair reads could not distinguish some IMGT-functional V segments, including TRBV6-2 and TRBV6-3, so those segments were excluded. When HLA alleles, especially DR and DQ, strongly co-occurred, TCR associations were difficult to assign to individual alleles. Because counts were too low, seventeen rarely observed V segments, including chromosome 9 orphons, were excluded from the earlier analysis of some 540 of the donors. Several of the top co-occurrence clusters appeared to be linked to parvovirus B19, influenza, CMV and Epstein-Barr virus, according to a later analysis. A few of the identified cytomegalovirus-associated TCR beta chains were confirmed in vitro to be specific for cytomegalovirus antigens. Most CMV-associated TCR beta chains appeared to be HLA-restricted in a later analysis, and the HLA associations seemed to be driven largely by CMV exposure. Compared with equally common non-associated chains, HLA-associated TCR beta chains in a later analysis were more clonally expanded and had lower generation probabilities. The authors suggested that the approach could potentially be generalized to other disease states and immunological phenotypes. A later genetic analysis associated a missense DCLRE1C variant with V-gene and J-gene trimming of TCR beta chains, and an independent cohort replicated the association. CMV serostatus was the only immune exposure information available for the cohort.

The cohort consisted of approximately 690 healthy bone marrow donors. At the time of sampling, all cohort members were nominally healthy, though unrecorded immune exposures were likely present. The donor was CMV seronegative and was included in the group of several hundred seronegative cohort members. A peripheral blood sample was provided by each donor, and peripheral blood mononuclear cells were used for TCR beta sequencing. The Qiagen DNeasy Blood Extraction Kit was used to extract genomic DNA from the blood cell samples. V drops 7 bases and J drops 10 bases, leaving 16 bases in between. Including the terminal cysteine and phenylalanine, the CDR3 comprises 11 residues. Solely the CDR3 DNA is kept, with 33 bases framed from the first base. The germline V gene supplies CDR1 SQVTM and CDR2 ANQGSEA. Receptor libraries were prepared by the immunoSEQ multiplex PCR assay. A mixture of 60 forward primers for TCR Vbeta segments and 13 reverse primers for TCR Jbeta segments was used in the multiplex PCR. Amplification of the CDR3 region of rearranged TCR beta genes was performed with a multiplex PCR assay on genomic DNA. The amplified TCR beta libraries were sequenced on the Illumina HiSeq System as 87-base-pair reads. The study's own analysis went as follows. A later analysis tallied 70 million to 100 million unique TCR beta chains across the 666 repertoires, and around 10 million of those chains were shared by two or more donors. Raw reads were error-corrected and collapsed into unique sequences with a nearest-neighbor algorithm that merged closely related sequences to remove PCR and sequencing errors. CDR3 sequences were aligned to IMGT reference sequences to assign V, D and J gene segments. Each retained sequence needed at least a six-nucleotide match to both a V gene segment and a J gene segment. A rearrangement was called productive if the CDR3 had no stop codons and remained in frame with V and J, and every other rearrangement was called non-productive. Following IMGT convention, CDR3 was defined as the stretch from the second conserved V-encoded cysteine to the conserved J-encoded phenylalanine. The earlier analysis of about 640 of the donors excluded any sequence lacking an unambiguous match to a single V gene segment. In an earlier analysis of approximately 590 of the donors, a V segment was called functional when productive rearrangements were above 56.7%, and segregating when the standard deviation between donors exceeded 5%. A statistical classification framework was built to diagnose cytomegalovirus status from the catalog of TCR beta chain sequences. A later analysis assigned V and J genes by comparing TCR nucleotide sequences with IMGT/GENE-DB human TR gene sequences. In a later analysis, CDR3 sequences and most-parsimonious VDJ recombination scenarios were assigned using the TCRdist pipeline. In a later analysis, each TCR beta chain was defined by its CDR3 amino acid sequence together with its V-gene family, and reads lacking a unique V-gene family were excluded. A later analysis removed 592 highly shared, low-generation-probability nucleotide sequences to deal with suspected cross-contamination and a sequencing artifact. For each public chain, a later analysis derived a clonal expansion index from normalized ranks of inferred template counts within each repertoire. In a later analysis, generation probabilities were computed with a VDJ recombination model fitted to out-of-frame rearrangements, and the resulting probabilities were checked against IGoR. Hypergeometric tests were used in a later analysis to score TCR-TCR, TCR-HLA and TCR-CMV co-occurrence, with a repertoire-size bias correction applied to the TCR pairs. A later analysis estimated false discovery rates by permuting HLA or CMV assignments 20 times. A later analysis grouped co-occurring TCRs with DBSCAN, adding TCRdist sequence similarity when clustering within HLA-allele-positive subsets. Repertoires with fewer than 30,000 or more than 120,000 public chains were left out of co-occurrence clustering, as were several repertoires with anomalous nucleotide sharing. This is the immuneACCESS table as TCRdb keeps it, with only in-frame sequences that have V and J called. A part of the clones is gone; compared with another copy, unresolved V genes explain less than half, and the rest is unexplained. V and J calls plus clone size are reproduced from that table; the DNA served to infer D and trimming. This sample comprises under 130,000 clones, around 74% of them detected only once. Jointly, the top ten make up roughly 1.2% of the sample.

The V and J segments used are TRBV29-1 and TRBJ1-1, with the D gene not confidently named. The sequenced material came from PBMCs. The origin of this receptor is a man aged 40-49 years in good health and CMV-seronegative. The sequenced DNA is TGCAGCGGCCGAACCCGGAGAGGAGCTTTCTTT. It translates as CSGRTRRGAFF.